This TCR beta chain came from a study of blood T cell repertoires in COVID-19 (dated by TCRdb to the early 2020s). About the study as a whole: The collaborator samples originated in the United States, Italy and Spain and spanned the acute and convalescent phases of COVID-19. A freely available public database, intended as a resource for researchers studying the immune response to SARS-CoV-2, is where the repertoires were released. HLA class I and class II types, where available, came from metadata supplied by the sample provider rather than from assay-based typing. The material from the prospective study consisted of cDNA or gDNA derived from T cells, B-cell-depleted T cells, or PBMCs. Nearly every sample came with metadata listing a de-identified subject ID, COVID-19 status, age in years and sex. Deeply sampled blood TCRbeta repertoires from subjects exposed to, actively infected with, or recovered from COVID-19 were included in the dataset. The samples were drawn from two sources: the first 160 participants of the ongoing ImmuneRACE study, and 1,200 or so subjects contributed by 6 global collaborators. Beyond this particular receptor, the publication reports: The quantity of clinical and demographic metadata differed by source and by participant and was supplied without curation.

As to this clone: Its antigen is still unknown. Per-base qualities were not stored, and no clone one base away is much larger.

Clipping removes 9 bases from V and 3 bases from J, with 7 as the unmatched junction base count. Taken from cysteine to phenylalanine, the CDR3 has 13 residues. Of all the DNA, just the CDR3 is kept, 39 bases in frame from base 1. From a lookup of the germline V gene (reference sequence), CDR1 and CDR2 are LNHDA and SQIVND. TCRbeta CDR3 regions were amplified from genomic DNA using the immunoSEQ Assay, a bias-controlled multiplex PCR. The authors' analysis ran thus. The number of nucleated cells in each sample was estimated by amplification of reference gene primers within the assay. To quantify the absolute abundance of each unique TCRbeta CDR3 rearrangement, sequence reads were collapsed and filtered. For each sample, productive Simpson clonality was calculated as the square root of Simpson's diversity index across productive rearrangements. TCRdb carries this immuneACCESS record with in-frame sequences only. Its versions omit some clonotypes, under half of them owing to an unresolved V gene in the studies checked, with the rest unexplained. V and J calls and clone size are copied from that table; D and trimming were computed from the DNA. The sample data list about 160,000 clones, and about 90% of these were observed just once. The ten largest clones take up more than 4.5% of the sample.

At one collaborating source in Seattle, patients were enrolled during active infection and were followed longitudinally through the course of disease. Whole blood was collected in K2EDTA tubes by collaborating institutions according to the institutions' own protocols. For TCRbeta analysis, collaborators shipped samples in one of three forms: frozen whole blood, isolated PBMCs, or DNA extracted from either of those sample types. The sequenced sample was peripheral blood. The sequence derives from a man aged 25 to 40 with COVID-19, enrolled during active disease. The V and J segments used are TRBV19 and TRBJ1-2; TRBD1 agrees with 7 junctional bases. The CDR3 amino acid sequence is: CASRSTGDYGYTF. The sequence in DNA is TGTGCCAGCAGGTCCACAGGGGACTATGGCTACACCTTC.